This T cell receptor (beta chain) came from a study of CD8+ T cells in alopecia areata. Trimming cost V 6 bases and J 9 bases; bases outside gene matches: 20. Germline CDR1 GTSNPN, CDR2 SVGIG (reference sequence). CDR3 size: 17 residues. RNA extraction was followed by reverse transcription into cDNA, which acted as the sequencing template. Here immunoSEQ multiplex PCR was the method, and the copy in TCRdb shows in-frame clones only, minus some. The table records 270,000 or so clones, 58% of them present only once. Sample treatment: oral pan-JAK inhibitor, 5-10 mg twice daily. This clonotype was sampled from a human donor with alopecia areata. The material was CD4+ T cells sorted from blood, obtained at week 24, from a patient treated with tofacitinib. The chain is built from TRBV30 and TRBJ1-6, with 7 bases that match TRBD1. Written as DNA, the CDR3 is TGTGCCTGCGCCCTCTTACAGGGACAGAGTAATTCTTCACCCCTCCACTTT. Amino acids: CACALLQGQSNSSPLHF.